This T cell receptor (beta chain) was documented in a study of identifying expanded T cells in peripheral blood. Libraries were prepared by immunoSEQ multiplex PCR; TCRdb keeps only in-frame clonotypes and omits some of them. The table lists 120,000 or so clones, over 65% of them singletons. CDR3 length: 14 residues. Per the germline V gene, CDR1 is SGHTA and CDR2 is FQGNSA. Trimming left V 5 bases short and J 7 bases short, with 15 bases between. Sample: blood. This chain uses TRBV7-2 with TRBJ1-5; possibly TRBD1 for D (6 bases). The sequence was obtained from a person between 18 and 75 years old in good health. This CDR3 reads CASSHPGVTQPQHF. Written as DNA, the CDR3 is TGTGCCAGCAGCCATCCAGGGGTAACGCAGCCCCAGCATTTT. Drawing the rest from reference TRBV7-2 and TRBJ1-5, the complete variable domain is GAGVSQSPSNKVTEKGKDVELRCDPISGHTALYWYRQSLGQGLEFLIYFQGNSAPDKSGLPSDRFSAERTGGSVSTLTIQRTQQEDSAVYLCASSHPGVTQPQHFGDGTRLSIL.